The source of this T cell receptor beta chain is a study of cytomegalovirus exposure and HLA in healthy donors. The PCR ran on 60 Vbeta and 13 Jbeta primers. Profiled with immunoSEQ multiplex PCR; TCRdb holds only in-frame clones, not every one. The table has some 200,000 clones, over 65% seen once; the top ten hold under 3%. The study's findings and limits: The study designated 150 to 200 TCR beta chains cytomegalovirus-associated.

This CDR3 comprises 15 residues. Trimming left V 1 base short and J 3 bases short, with 13 bases between. Germline V gene lookup returns CDR1 MNHNS and CDR2 SASEGT. To note about this clone: What it recognizes is unknown.

This clonotype was obtained from a woman younger than 45 in good health and CMV-seronegative. The sequencing sample was made of PBMCs. V usage is TRBV6-1 and J usage is TRBJ2-7; D call uncertain. DNA for the CDR3: TGTGCCAGCAGTGAAGATTTCCTAAGAGACTACGAGCAGTACTTC. Translating it yields CASSEDFLRDYEQYF.